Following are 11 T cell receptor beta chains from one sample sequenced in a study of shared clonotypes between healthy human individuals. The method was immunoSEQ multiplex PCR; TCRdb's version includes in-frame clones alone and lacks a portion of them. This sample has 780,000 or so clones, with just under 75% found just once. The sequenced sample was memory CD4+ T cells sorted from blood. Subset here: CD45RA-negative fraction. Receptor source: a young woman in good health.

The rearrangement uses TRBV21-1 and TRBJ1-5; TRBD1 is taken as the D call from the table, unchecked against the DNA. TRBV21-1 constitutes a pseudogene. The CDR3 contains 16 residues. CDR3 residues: CASSPQLGQNNQPQHF. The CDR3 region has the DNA TGTGCCAGCAGTCCCCAGCTCGGACAGAACAATCAGCCCCAGCATTTT.

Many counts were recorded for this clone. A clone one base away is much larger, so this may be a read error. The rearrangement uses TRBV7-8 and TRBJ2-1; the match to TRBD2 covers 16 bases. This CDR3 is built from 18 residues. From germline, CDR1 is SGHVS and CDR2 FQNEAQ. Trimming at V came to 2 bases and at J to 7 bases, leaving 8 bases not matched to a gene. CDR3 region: CASSLKGTSGGGRNEQFF. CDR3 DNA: TGTGCCAGCAGCTTAAAGGGGACTAGCGGGGGGGGTAGGAATGAGCAGTTCTTC.

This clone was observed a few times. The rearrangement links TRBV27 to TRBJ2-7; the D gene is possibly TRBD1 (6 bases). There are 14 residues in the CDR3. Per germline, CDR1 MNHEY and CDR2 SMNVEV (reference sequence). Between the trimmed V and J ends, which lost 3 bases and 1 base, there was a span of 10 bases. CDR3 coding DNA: TGTGCCAGCAGTTTCCCGGACAGTTCCTACGAGCAGTACTTC. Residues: CASSFPDSSYEQYF.

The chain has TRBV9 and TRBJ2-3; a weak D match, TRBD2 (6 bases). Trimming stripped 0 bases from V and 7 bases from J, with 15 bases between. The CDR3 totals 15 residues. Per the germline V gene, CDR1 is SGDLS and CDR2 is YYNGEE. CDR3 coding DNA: TGTGCCAGCAGCGTAGACGGGAGCCGGGGGAATACGCAGTATTTT. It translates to CASSVDGSRGNTQYF.

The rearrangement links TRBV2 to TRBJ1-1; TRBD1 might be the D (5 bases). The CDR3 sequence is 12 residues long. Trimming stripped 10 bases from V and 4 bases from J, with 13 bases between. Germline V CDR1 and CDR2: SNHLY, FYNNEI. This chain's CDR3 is CATGGEGTEAFF. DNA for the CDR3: TGTGCCACCGGGGGTGAAGGCACTGAAGCTTTCTTT.

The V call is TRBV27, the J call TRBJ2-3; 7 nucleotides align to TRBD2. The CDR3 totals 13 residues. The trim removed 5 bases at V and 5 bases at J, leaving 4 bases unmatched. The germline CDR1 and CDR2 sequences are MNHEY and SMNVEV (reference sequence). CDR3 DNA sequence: TGTGCCAGCAGTCGGACTAGTTTAGATACGCAGTATTTT. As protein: CASSRTSLDTQYF.

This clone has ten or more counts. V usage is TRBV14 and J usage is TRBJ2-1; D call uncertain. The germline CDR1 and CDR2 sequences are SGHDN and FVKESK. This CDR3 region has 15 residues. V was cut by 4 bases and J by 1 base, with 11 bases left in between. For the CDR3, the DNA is TGTGCCAGCAGCCCTCGGTTATATTCCTACAATGAGCAGTTCTTC. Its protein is CASSPRLYSYNEQFF.

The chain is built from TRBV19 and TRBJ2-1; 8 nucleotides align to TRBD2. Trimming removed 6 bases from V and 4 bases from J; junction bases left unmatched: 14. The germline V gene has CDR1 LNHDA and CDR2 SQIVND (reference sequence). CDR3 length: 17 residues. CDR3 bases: TGTGCCAGTAGGGTGGCCCTAGTAGCGGGAACATACAATGAGCAGTTCTTC. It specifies CASRVALVAGTYNEQFF.

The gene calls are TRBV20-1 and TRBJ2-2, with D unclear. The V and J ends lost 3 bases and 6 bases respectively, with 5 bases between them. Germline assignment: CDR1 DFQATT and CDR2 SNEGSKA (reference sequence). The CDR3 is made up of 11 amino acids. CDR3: CSASPAGELFF. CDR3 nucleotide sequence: TGCAGTGCTAGTCCCGCCGGGGAGCTGTTTTTT.

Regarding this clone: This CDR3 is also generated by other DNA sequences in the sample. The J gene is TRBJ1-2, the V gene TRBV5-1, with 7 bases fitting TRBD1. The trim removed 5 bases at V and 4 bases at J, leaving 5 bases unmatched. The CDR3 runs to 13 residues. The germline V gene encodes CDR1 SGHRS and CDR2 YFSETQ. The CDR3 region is CASSLTGAYGYTF. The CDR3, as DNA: TGCGCCAGCAGTTTAACAGGGGCCTATGGCTACACCTTC.

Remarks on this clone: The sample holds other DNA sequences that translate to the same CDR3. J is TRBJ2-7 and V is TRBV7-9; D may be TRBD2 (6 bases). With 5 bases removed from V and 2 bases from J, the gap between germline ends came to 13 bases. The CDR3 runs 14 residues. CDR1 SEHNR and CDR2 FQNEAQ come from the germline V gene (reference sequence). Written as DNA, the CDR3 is TGTGCCAGCAGCCCAACCGGGGGTACCTACGAGCAGTACTTC. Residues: CASSPTGGTYEQYF.